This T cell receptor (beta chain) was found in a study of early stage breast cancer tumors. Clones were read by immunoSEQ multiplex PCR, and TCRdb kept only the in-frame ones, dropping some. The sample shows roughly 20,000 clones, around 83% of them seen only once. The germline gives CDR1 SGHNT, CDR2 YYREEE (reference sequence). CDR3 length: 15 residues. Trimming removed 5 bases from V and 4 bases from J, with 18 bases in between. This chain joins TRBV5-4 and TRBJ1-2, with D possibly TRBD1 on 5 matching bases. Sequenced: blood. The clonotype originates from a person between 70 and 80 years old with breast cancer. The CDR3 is CASRQTPTATYGYTF. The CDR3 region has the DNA TGTGCCAGCAGACAGACCCCGACAGCGACCTATGGCTACACCTTC.